This T cell receptor beta chain was sequenced for a study of blood T cell repertoires in COVID-19. Study-wide background: Italy, Spain and the United States were the sources of the convalescent and acute COVID-19 samples. T cells, B-cell-depleted T cells, or PBMCs supplied cDNA or gDNA.

Original data processing: Estimation of nucleated cell counts relied on the amplification of reference gene primers. The assay was immunoSEQ multiplex PCR, and TCRdb's table has in-frame clones only and misses some. That table furnishes V, J and clone size, whereas the DNA furnished D and trimming. This sample yields over 200,000 clones, of which roughly 87% are seen a single time; roughly 2% belongs to the top ten. Trimming took 5 bases from V and 8 from J; bases not matched to a gene: 12. This CDR3 is 15 amino acids long. Germline V gene data show CDR1 as LNHDA and CDR2 as SQIVND (reference sequence).

The specimen was peripheral blood. The source of this sequence is a middle-aged man with active or convalescent COVID-19. This chain connects TRBV19 to TRBJ1-3; TRBD1 matches at 7 bases. The CDR3 reads CASSFPGQAQDTIYF. The CDR3, as DNA: TGTGCCAGTAGTTTCCCTGGACAGGCTCAGGACACCATATATTTT.